This T cell receptor beta chain originates from a study of blood T cell repertoires in COVID-19. The table came from immunoSEQ multiplex PCR; TCRdb's copy has only in-frame clones and leaves some out. The data contain 73,000 or so clones, 84% of them seen just once; the ten biggest clones take up approximately 4.1%. The V gene lost 8 bases and the J gene lost 0 bases, with 9 bases spanning the gap. Germline-derived CDR1 and CDR2 are MNHEY and SVGAGI. CDR3 length: 13 residues. The chain carries TRBV6-5 and TRBJ2-3, with D possibly matching TRBD1 (6 bases). The receptor comes from a woman aged 55-69 years with acute or convalescent COVID-19. The specimen was peripheral blood. The CDR3 is CASYRVSTDTQYF. In nucleotides, the CDR3 is TGTGCCAGCTACAGGGTTAGCACAGATACGCAGTATTTT.